This T cell receptor beta chain was found in a study of beta chain features in type 1 diabetes. General study points: Shorter TCRB CDR3s, moderately but significantly so, marked every one of the four CD4+ subsets in Type 1 diabetes patients. PCR might pick shorter templates more often, in the same way for patients and controls.

The CDR3 runs 15 residues. The J segment lost 4 bases and the V segment lost 11 bases, leaving 11 bases of the junction unmatched. CDR1 and CDR2 (germline): SNHLY, FYNNEI. Sequencing targeted expressed TCRB transcripts, as all isolated RNA had been reverse transcribed. The study sequenced naive, central memory and regulatory T cell samples to an average of roughly 3.4 million reads. Repertoires were generated with immunoSEQ multiplex PCR, while TCRdb's copy carries only in-frame clones and drops some. The sample contains 600,000 to 700,000 clones, roughly an eighth of which appear only once. About this clone itself: The target antigen is unknown.

The origin of this receptor is a man between 18 and 35 years old with type 1 diabetes. The source material was naive CD4+ T cells from blood. The chain couples TRBV2 to TRBJ2-1; 10 nucleotides align to TRBD2. The DNA for the CDR3 is TGTGCCTACCCTGCTAGCGGGGGACAATACAATGAGCAGTTCTTC. Translation gives CAYPASGGQYNEQFF.